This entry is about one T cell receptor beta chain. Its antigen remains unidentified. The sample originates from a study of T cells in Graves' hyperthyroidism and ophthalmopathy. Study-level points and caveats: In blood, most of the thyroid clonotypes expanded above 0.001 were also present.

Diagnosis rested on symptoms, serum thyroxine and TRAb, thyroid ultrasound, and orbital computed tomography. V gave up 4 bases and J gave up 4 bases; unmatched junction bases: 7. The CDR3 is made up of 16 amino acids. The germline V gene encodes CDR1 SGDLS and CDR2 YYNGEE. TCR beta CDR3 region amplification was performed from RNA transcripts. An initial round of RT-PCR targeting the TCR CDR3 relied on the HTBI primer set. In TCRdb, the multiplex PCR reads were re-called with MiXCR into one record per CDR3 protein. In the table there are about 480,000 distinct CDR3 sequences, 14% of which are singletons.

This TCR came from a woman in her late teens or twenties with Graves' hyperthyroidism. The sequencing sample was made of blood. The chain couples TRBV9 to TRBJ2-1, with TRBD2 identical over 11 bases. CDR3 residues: CASSFPGLADYNEQFF. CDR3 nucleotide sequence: TGTGCCAGCAGCTTCCCGGGACTAGCGGATTACAATGAGCAGTTCTTC.